This entry lists 8 T cell receptor beta chains sequenced from one sample in a study of control samples from healthy donors and cancer patients. The method was immunoSEQ multiplex PCR; TCRdb's version includes in-frame clones alone and lacks a portion of them. The sample includes around 94,000 clones, about 92% of them seen just once. The material sequenced was blood. The receptors here all came from a woman aged 18-35 years in good health.

CDR3: CASSLFGTGYSNQPQHF. The CDR3 nucleotides read TGTGCCAGCAGTTTATTCGGGACAGGTTATAGCAATCAGCCCCAGCATTTT. V is TRBV27 and J is TRBJ1-5, with 8 bases identical to TRBD1. CDR1 and CDR2 from the germline V gene are MNHEY and SMNVEV (reference sequence). CDR3 length: 17 residues. The V gene end was trimmed by 1 base and the J gene end by 0 bases; junction bases not matched to a gene: 5.

The chain recombines TRBV7-9 with TRBJ1-2; the D is unclear. Between the trimmed V and J ends, which lost 1 base and 0 bases, there was a span of 6 bases. The V gene's germline CDR1 is SEHNR and CDR2 FQNEAQ (reference sequence). CDR3 length: 14 residues. The CDR3 loop reads CASSLVAANYGYTF. The CDR3 DNA reads TGTGCCAGCAGCTTAGTGGCAGCTAACTATGGCTACACCTTC.

CDR3 sequence reads: CASNLLAGGDNEQFF. The CDR3 bases are TGTGCCAGCAACCTGCTAGCGGGAGGAGACAATGAGCAGTTCTTC. The chain recombines TRBV6-6 with TRBJ2-1; 11 bases are a match to TRBD2. Trimming at V came to 7 bases and at J to 5 bases, leaving 7 bases not matched to a gene. Per the germline V gene, CDR1 is MNHNY and CDR2 is SVGAGI (reference sequence). This CDR3 is built from 15 residues.

This sequence joins TRBV7-6 and TRBJ1-1, with a possible D match to TRBD1 (6 bases). Germline values: CDR1 SGHVS, CDR2 FNYEAQ. V was pared by 5 bases and J by 0 bases, with 19 bases between. This CDR3 is built from 17 residues. CDR3: CASSPMGPTGMNTEAFF. In nucleotides, the CDR3 is TGTGCCAGCAGCCCGATGGGCCCTACAGGGATGAACACTGAAGCTTTCTTT.

The chain is built from TRBV6-2 or TRBV6-3 and TRBJ2-7; tentative D call: TRBD1 (5 bases). This CDR3 is 12 amino acids long. V lost 6 bases and J lost 4, with 10 bases in between. The V gene's germline CDR1 is MNHEY and CDR2 SVGEGT. The CDR3 DNA follows: TGTGCCAGCAGCTTAACAGGTTACGAGCAGTACTTC. This gives the protein CASSLTGYEQYF.

This clone is judged medium-sized. J is TRBJ1-5 and V is TRBV19; no clear D. The germline V gene encodes CDR1 LNHDA and CDR2 SQIVND (reference sequence). The CDR3 loop spans 16 amino acids. Trimming removed 4 bases at V and 4 bases at J, with 17 bases between. DNA for the CDR3: TGTGCCAGTAGTACTTTATTTCGGGATCCTAATCAGCCCCAGCATTTT. Its protein is CASSTLFRDPNQPQHF.

The chain is built from TRBV6-2 or TRBV6-3 and TRBJ2-1, with 8 bases fitting TRBD2. V was clipped by 4 bases and J by 4 bases; unmatched bases: 6. Germline CDR1 is MNHEY and CDR2 is SVGEGT. The CDR3 has 15 amino acids. The CDR3 DNA follows: TGTGCCAGCAGTTCCTCGGGGGGGCCTTACAATGAGCAGTTCTTC. Amino acids: CASSSSGGPYNEQFF.

The chain carries TRBV19 and TRBJ1-1, with a possible D match to TRBD1 (5 bases). Germline values: CDR1 LNHDA, CDR2 SQIVND (reference sequence). Trimming left V 4 bases short and J 2 bases short, with 11 bases between. CDR3 size: 14 residues. This chain's CDR3 is CASSKTQGNTEAFF. In DNA form, the CDR3 reads TGTGCCAGTAGTAAGACCCAGGGTAACACTGAAGCTTTCTTT.